This T cell receptor (beta chain) was found in a study of cytomegalovirus exposure and HLA in healthy donors. General study points: 150 to 200 TCR beta chains were listed as cytomegalovirus-associated.

Concerning this clone: Its antigen remains unknown.

There are 13 residues in the CDR3. Germline-derived CDR1 and CDR2 are SGDLS and YYNGEE. Deletions cut 4 bases from V and 2 bases from J, with 6 bases between. Profiled with immunoSEQ multiplex PCR; TCRdb holds only in-frame clones, not every one. The sample consists of 150,000 to 200,000 clones, 86% of them appearing once. The J gene is TRBJ2-2, the V gene TRBV9; D gene unclear. Specimen: PBMCs. This TCR was sampled from a young woman in good health and CMV-seronegative. Here the CDR3 DNA reads TGTGCCAGCAGCAACTATAACACCGGGGAGCTGTTTTTT. It specifies CASSNYNTGELFF.